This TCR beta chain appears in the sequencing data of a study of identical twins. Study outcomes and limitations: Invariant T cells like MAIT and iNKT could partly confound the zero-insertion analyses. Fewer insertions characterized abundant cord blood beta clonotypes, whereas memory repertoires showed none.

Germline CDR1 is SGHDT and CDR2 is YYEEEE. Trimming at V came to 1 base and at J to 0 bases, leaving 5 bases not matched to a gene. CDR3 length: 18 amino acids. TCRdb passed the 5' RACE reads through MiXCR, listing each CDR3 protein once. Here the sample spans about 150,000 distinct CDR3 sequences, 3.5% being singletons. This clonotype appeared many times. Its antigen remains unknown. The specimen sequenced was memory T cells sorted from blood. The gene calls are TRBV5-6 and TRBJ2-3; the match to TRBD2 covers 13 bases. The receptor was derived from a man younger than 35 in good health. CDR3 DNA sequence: TGTGCCAGCAGCTTGCGACTAGCGGGAGGTACTAGCACAGATACGCAGTATTTT. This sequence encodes CASSLRLAGGTSTDTQYF.